Sequencing of this TCR beta chain was carried out in a study of T cells after yellow fever vaccination. Study-wide findings and caveats: A large majority of primary-vaccination clones showed up again after the booster (under 98% CD4, around 90% CD8).

TCRdb itself ran the 5' RACE reads through MiXCR, one entry per CDR3 protein. The sample holds 550,000 or so distinct CDR3 sequences, about 19% seen once. Details on this clonotype: The antigen is undetermined.

This clonotype was sampled from a man younger than 40 who received the YFV17D yellow fever vaccine. Sequences were derived from PBMCs, sampled 15 days after the yellow fever booster vaccination.

Written as DNA, the CDR3 is TGCGCCAGCAGCTTGGATGCGAGCGTACAAGGACGTGAGCAGTTCTTC. Residues: CASSLDASVQGREQFF. The chain combines TRBV5-1 with TRBJ2-1; D unresolved. The CDR3 has 16 amino acids. Germline CDR1 reads SGHRS; CDR2 reads YFSETQ. V lost 0 bases, J lost 9 bases, and 19 bases lay in between.